This TCR beta chain is drawn from a study of blood T cell repertoires in COVID-19. As for the study in general: T cells, B-cell-depleted T cells, or PBMCs supplied cDNA or gDNA.

In the original analysis: Amplifying reference gene primers gave estimates of nucleated cell counts. Using immunoSEQ multiplex PCR, the repertoire was profiled, and TCRdb retains in-frame clones only, with some absent. From that table come the V and J calls and clone size; the DNA was used to work out D and trimming. The sample yields 150,000 to 200,000 clones, roughly four fifths seen once. The CDR3 runs to 14 residues. The V and J ends lost 3 bases and 0 bases respectively, with 7 bases between them. The germline V gene encodes CDR1 SGDLS and CDR2 YYNGEE. The TCR sequence derives from a human donor with acute or convalescent COVID-19. The donor label of this sample is uncertain. The V call is TRBV9, the J call TRBJ1-5; weak D call: TRBD1 (6 bases). Sequenced: peripheral blood. The CDR3 loop reads CASSAGDSNQPQHF. The CDR3, as DNA: TGTGCCAGCAGCGCAGGGGATAGCAATCAGCCCCAGCATTTT. The full variable domain, with the rest looked up from reference TRBV9 and TRBJ1-5, is DSGVTQTPKHLITATGQRVTLRCSPRSGDLSVYWYQQSLDQGLQFLIQYYNGEERAKGNILERFSAQQFPDLHSELNLSSLELGDSALYFCASSAGDSNQPQHFGDGTRLSIL.